These 4 T cell receptor beta chains originate from one sample sequenced in a study of T cell repertoires in cytomegalovirus infection (dated by TCRdb to between 2017 and 2020). TCRdb records Illumina HiSeq 1500 as the sequencer. TCRdb reran the public reads through fastp at Q25 and MiXCR, keeping productive beta chains. Every CDR3 protein is listed once, alongside the most common genes and DNA of its rows. This sample is represented by approximately 200,000 distinct CDR3 sequences; about 30% of them were singletons. Approximately 30% of the sample lies in the top ten. The sample comprised PBMCs. These receptors originate from a human donor in good health (CMV status not recorded). Some clones in this sample may be carry-over from other donors' samples.

The genes are TRBV28 and TRBJ1-1; D ambiguous. V dropped 1 base and J dropped 6 bases, with 9 bases sitting between them. This CDR3 comprises 13 residues. In germline, CDR1 is MDHEN, CDR2 SYDVKM. DNA of the CDR3: TGTGCCAGCAGTTTATCCTCAGTCCCTGAAGCTTTCTTT. Its protein is CASSLSSVPEAFF.

This clonotype was detected ten times or more. The V and J genes are TRBV11-3 and TRBJ1-2; possible D gene TRBD1, 5 bases. Germline V gene lookup returns CDR1 SGHNT and CDR2 YENEEA. Trimming removed 4 bases at V and 2 bases at J, with 17 bases between. This CDR3 spans 16 amino acids. CDR3 sequence (DNA): TGTGCCAGCAGCTCTGACCGACAGACGACCAACTATGGCTACACCTTC. Amino acid sequence: CASSSDRQTTNYGYTF.

This clonotype was seen repeatedly, ten times or more. The chain has TRBV6-2 or TRBV6-3 and TRBJ2-7; a possible D gene is TRBD2 (6 bases). Germline values: CDR1 MNHEY, CDR2 SVGEGT. The CDR3 has 15 residues. Deletions cut 6 bases from V and 3 bases from J, with 18 bases between. CDR3: CASSYKPRGLYEQYF. CDR3 coding DNA: TGTGCCAGCAGCTACAAGCCTAGGGGACTCTACGAGCAGTACTTC.

This clonotype was observed a few times. The chain employs TRBV7-2 and TRBJ1-4; 7 nucleotides match TRBD1. With 5 bases clipped from V and 7 bases from J, the junction kept 10 bases outside the gene matches. The CDR3 contains 15 residues. Germline loops: CDR1 SGHTA, CDR2 FQGNSA. The CDR3 is CASSPQTGKGEKLFF. The DNA for the CDR3 is TGTGCCAGCAGCCCGCAGACAGGGAAGGGTGAAAAACTGTTTTTT.